The rows below give T cell receptor beta chains drawn from one sample of a study of identical twins. MiXCR, applied by TCRdb to the 5' RACE reads, yields one record per CDR3 protein. Here the sample spans about 720,000 distinct CDR3 sequences, roughly 8% being singletons. These data were also reused for a study on yellow fever vaccine responses in identical twins.

Sequencing input: PBMCs. The origin of the receptors is a young woman in good health. Each CDR3 is given without its conserved first and last residue. D genes are given only for firm matches. A clone size is listed for some rows: how often the clone was seen (once, few, many), or a class if it is expanded.

abundance: few
j_gene: TRBJ2-1
d_gene: .
v_gene: TRBV15
CDR3aa: ATSRGFRDVKNNEQF

abundance: .
j_gene: TRBJ2-1
d_gene: .
v_gene: TRBV28
CDR3aa: ASSLLSLEQF

abundance: few
j_gene: TRBJ2-1
d_gene: TRBD2
v_gene: TRBV6-2/TRBV6-3
CDR3aa: ASTLTSGQYNEQF

abundance: few
j_gene: TRBJ2-7
d_gene: TRBD1
v_gene: TRBV20-1
CDR3aa: SVRRGITYEQY

abundance: few
j_gene: TRBJ2-7
d_gene: .
v_gene: TRBV29-1
CDR3aa: SVADSQSSYEQY

abundance: few
j_gene: TRBJ1-5
d_gene: .
v_gene: TRBV20-1
CDR3aa: SASEGPNSNQPQH

abundance: few
j_gene: TRBJ1-1
d_gene: .
v_gene: TRBV10-3
CDR3aa: ATQSRLDTEAF

abundance: few
j_gene: TRBJ1-3
d_gene: .
v_gene: TRBV29-1
CDR3aa: SVELPGSGNTIY

abundance: many
j_gene: TRBJ2-2
d_gene: .
v_gene: TRBV24-1
CDR3aa: ATSTRELNTGELF

abundance: .
j_gene: TRBJ2-7
d_gene: .
v_gene: TRBV10-3
CDR3aa: AISEGISYEQY

abundance: .
j_gene: TRBJ1-1
d_gene: TRBD1
v_gene: TRBV3-1
CDR3aa: ASSQGTGARSTEAF

abundance: few
j_gene: TRBJ1-6
d_gene: .
v_gene: TRBV5-1
CDR3aa: ASSWGANSPLH

abundance: .
j_gene: TRBJ2-5
d_gene: .
v_gene: TRBV20-1
CDR3aa: RAGRKETQY

abundance: few
j_gene: TRBJ2-6
d_gene: .
v_gene: TRBV5-1
CDR3aa: ASSQGGTGANVLT

abundance: many
j_gene: TRBJ2-5
d_gene: .
v_gene: TRBV7-8
CDR3aa: ASSLGARYQETQY

abundance: .
j_gene: TRBJ2-7
d_gene: .
v_gene: TRBV28
CDR3aa: ASTARATFYEQY

abundance: .
j_gene: TRBJ2-7
d_gene: .
v_gene: TRBV16
CDR3aa: ASSQFRQTYEQY

abundance: many
j_gene: TRBJ1-1
d_gene: .
v_gene: TRBV3-1
CDR3aa: ASSGVGYTEAF

abundance: .
j_gene: TRBJ2-2
d_gene: TRBD2
v_gene: TRBV15
CDR3aa: ATSIAGATGELF

abundance: few
j_gene: TRBJ2-3
d_gene: .
v_gene: TRBV7-2
CDR3aa: ASSSGFGDTQY

abundance: once
j_gene: TRBJ2-1
d_gene: .
v_gene: TRBV7-8
CDR3aa: ASSSALSYNEQF

abundance: .
j_gene: TRBJ2-5
d_gene: .
v_gene: TRBV7-8
CDR3aa: ASSPHHPVDQEWGQETQY